The 10 T cell receptor beta chains reported below all come from one sample, sequenced in a study of T cell responses to AZD1222 COVID-19 vaccine. TCRdb's table, derived via immunoSEQ multiplex PCR, lists solely in-frame clones and lacks some. The sample includes more than 55,000 clones, about 83% seen only once; the top ten take less than 4.5%. This material consisted of peripheral blood, taken 28 days after the second AZD1222 dose. The receptors here all came from an adult who received the AZD1222 COVID-19 vaccine.

This sequence joins TRBV19 and TRBJ1-5, with 8 bases aligning to TRBD1. V dropped 7 bases and J dropped 0; count of bases not matched to a gene: 8. CDR1 is LNHDA and CDR2 is SQIVND in the germline V gene (reference sequence). The CDR3 has 16 residues. The CDR3 reads CASKQQGVDSNQPQHF. As DNA, the CDR3 is TGTGCCAGTAAACAACAGGGGGTTGATAGCAATCAGCCCCAGCATTTT.

The chain links TRBV4-2 to TRBJ2-3, with D uncertain. Per germline, CDR1 LGHNA and CDR2 YNFKEQ. V lost 1 base and J lost 0, with 8 bases in between. CDR3 size: 15 residues. CDR3 in DNA: TGTGCCAGCAGCCAAGGAGTCCTAAGCACAGATACGCAGTATTTT. It encodes CASSQGVLSTDTQYF.

V gene TRBV5-6 combines with J gene TRBJ2-3; D gene ambiguous. V was trimmed by 3 bases and J by 1 base, leaving 9 bases between them. The germline V gene encodes CDR1 SGHDT and CDR2 YYEEEE. The length of the CDR3 is 14 residues. CDR3 nucleotide sequence: TGTGCCAGCAGCTCTTCACCTCGCACAGATACGCAGTATTTT. This encodes CASSSSPRTDTQYF.

J is TRBJ2-2 and V is TRBV7-6, with a possible D match to TRBD2 (6 bases). There are 13 residues in the CDR3. Trimming pared 3 bases from V and 6 bases from J, leaving 8 bases between. The V gene's germline CDR1 is SGHVS and CDR2 FNYEAQ. The CDR3 DNA is TGTGCCAGCAGCTTTGGGAGGCCCGGGGAGCTGTTTTTT. It translates to CASSFGRPGELFF.

This clone appeared a single time. The chain employs TRBV3-1 (or the pseudogene TRBV3-2) and TRBJ2-3, with D possibly matching TRBD2 (5 bases). The V and J ends lost 4 bases and 0 bases respectively, with 11 bases between them. The CDR3 is made up of 15 amino acids. The V gene's germline CDR1 is LGHDT and CDR2 YNNKEL (reference sequence). CDR3 sequence (DNA): TGTGCCAGCAGCCCGAGCAGCGGTAGCACAGATACGCAGTATTTT. It is translated as CASSPSSGSTDTQYF.

This rearrangement joins TRBV19 to TRBJ2-2; TRBD1 aligns across 7 bases. V was pared by 7 bases and J by 0 bases, with 5 bases of the junction left unmatched. This CDR3 is 15 amino acids long. CDR1 and CDR2 from the germline V gene are LNHDA and SQIVND (reference sequence). The CDR3 here is CASTLDRPNTGELFF. CDR3 sequence (DNA): TGTGCCAGTACCCTGGACAGGCCGAACACCGGGGAGCTGTTTTTT.

The gene calls are TRBV19 and TRBJ2-1; 12 bases align to TRBD2. The CDR3 has 16 amino acids. Germline trimming cut 3 bases from V and 6 bases from J; bases unmatched to any gene: 6. Germline-derived CDR1 and CDR2 are LNHDA and SQIVND (reference sequence). This CDR3 reads CASSMETSGGLNEQFF. In DNA form, the CDR3 reads TGTGCCAGTAGTATGGAGACTAGCGGGGGTCTCAATGAGCAGTTCTTC.

The rearrangement joins TRBV19 to TRBJ1-1, with D possibly TRBD1 on 5 matching bases. The V end was cut by 9 bases, the J end by 1 base, with 12 bases between. The CDR3 spans 13 residues. CDR1 is LNHDA and CDR2 is SQIVND in the germline V gene (reference sequence). CDR3 nucleotides: TGTGCCAGCCAGACAGAATCGAACACTGAAGCTTTCTTT. Translated: CASQTESNTEAFF.

V and J are TRBV19 and TRBJ2-1; D is possibly TRBD1 or TRBD2 (6 bases each). This CDR3 region has 16 residues. CDR1 LNHDA and CDR2 SQIVND come from the germline V gene (reference sequence). The V gene lost 5 bases and the J gene lost 2 bases, with 16 bases spanning the gap. CDR3 DNA sequence: TGTGCCAGTAGTCTCCGATTGCGGGACACCTACAATGAGCAGTTCTTC. It translates to CASSLRLRDTYNEQFF. Looking up the rest from reference TRBV19 and TRBJ2-1 gives the full variable domain: DGGITQSPKYLFRKEGQNVTLSCEQNLNHDAMYWYRQDPGQGLRLIYYSQIVNDFQKGDIAEGYSVSREKKESFPLTVTSAQKNPTAFYLCASSLRLRDTYNEQFFGPGTRLTVL.

This sequence joins TRBV4-2 and TRBJ2-5; D is unresolved. The germline V gene encodes CDR1 LGHNA and CDR2 YNFKEQ. The CDR3 sequence is 14 residues long. Trimming stripped 5 bases from V and 2 bases from J, with 12 bases between. The CDR3 reads CASSKMAPQETQYF. The CDR3 nucleotides are TGTGCCAGCAGCAAAATGGCCCCACAAGAGACCCAGTACTTC.